The 20 T cell receptor beta chains given below trace back to one sample, sequenced in a study of blood T cell repertoires in COVID-19. The assay was immunoSEQ multiplex PCR, and TCRdb's table has in-frame clones only and misses some. The sample holds approximately 170,000 clones; 70% to 90% are singletons and the top ten take about a tenth. The source material was peripheral blood. The receptors shown here come from a human donor in a cohort sampled during active COVID-19.

The chain has TRBV6-5 and TRBJ2-7, with 7 nucleotides matching TRBD2. CDR1 is MNHEY, CDR2 SVGAGI, per germline. The CDR3 extends over 14 amino acids. The J segment lost 4 bases and the V segment lost 2 bases, leaving 5 bases of the junction unmatched. The CDR3: CASSYGRGGYEQYF. CDR3 coding DNA: TGTGCCAGCAGTTACGGGAGGGGAGGGTACGAGCAGTACTTC.

This rearrangement joins TRBV19 to TRBJ2-1; weak D call: TRBD2 (6 bases). Germline V lookup: CDR1 LNHDA, CDR2 SQIVND (reference sequence). The V end lost 3 bases, the J end lost 10 bases, and 7 bases lay between the germline ends. The CDR3 loop spans 11 amino acids. CDR3 loop: CASSIAGEQFF. The CDR3 bases are TGTGCCAGTAGTATCGCGGGGGAGCAGTTCTTC.

The chain combines TRBV7-8 with TRBJ2-3; 7 bases agree with TRBD1. Germline loops: CDR1 SGHVS, CDR2 FQNEAQ. The CDR3 runs 15 residues. The J segment lost 5 bases and the V segment lost 2 bases, leaving 7 bases of the junction unmatched. The CDR3 nucleotides are TGTGCCAGCAGCTTAAAAGGACAGGATGGAGATACGCAGTATTTT. Its protein is CASSLKGQDGDTQYF.

The chain joins TRBV2 to TRBJ1-2; D is unclear. V lost 6 bases and J lost 4, with 12 bases in between. In germline, CDR1 is SNHLY, CDR2 FYNNEI. The CDR3 totals 13 residues. CDR3 sequence: CASRFRSGYGYTF. The CDR3 DNA is TGTGCCAGCAGATTTCGAAGCGGCTATGGCTACACCTTC.

The J gene is TRBJ1-5, the V gene TRBV7-2; TRBD1 aligns across 7 bases. With V trimmed by 5 bases and J by 9 bases, 13 bases remained unmatched. The CDR3 has 15 amino acids. Per germline, CDR1 SGHTA and CDR2 FQGNSA. For the CDR3, the DNA is TGTGCCAGCAGCCCGTCGGCTCAGGGGGTTGGGCCCCAGCATTTT. It translates to CASSPSAQGVGPQHF. Full variable domain (rest looked up from reference TRBV7-2 and TRBJ1-5): GAGVSQSPSNKVTEKGKDVELRCDPISGHTALYWYRQSLGQGLEFLIYFQGNSAPDKSGLPSDRFSAERTGGSVSTLTIQRTQQEDSAVYLCASSPSAQGVGPQHFGDGTRLSIL.

This CDR3 is CASSPGQGVYTF. The DNA of the CDR3 is TGTGCCAGCAGCCCTGGACAGGGAGTCTACACCTTC. This chain links TRBV5-6 with TRBJ1-2, with 8 nucleotides matching TRBD1. The CDR3 is 12 residues long. CDR1 and CDR2 from the germline V gene are SGHDT and YYEEEE. Losses at the gene ends were 4 bases for V and 10 bases for J; bases not matched to a gene: 6.

The V call is TRBV27, the J call TRBJ2-3, with 9 bases lining up with TRBD1. Losses at the gene ends were 6 bases for V and 4 bases for J; bases not matched to a gene: 5. Germline V gene lookup returns CDR1 MNHEY and CDR2 SMNVEV (reference sequence). The CDR3 runs to 14 residues. DNA for the CDR3: TGTGCCAGCAGCGACAGGGGGTTCGCAGATACGCAGTATTTT. Its translation is CASSDRGFADTQYF.

The gene calls are TRBV4-3 and TRBJ1-5; TRBD1 might be the D (6 bases). V shed 0 bases and J shed 3 bases, with 9 bases lying between them. The CDR3 has 15 residues. Germline assignment: CDR1 LGHNA and CDR2 YSLEER. The CDR3 DNA reads TGCGCCAGCAGCCAAGATGAGGGGGTCAATCAGCCCCAGCATTTT. It codes for CASSQDEGVNQPQHF.

The V and J genes are TRBV2 and TRBJ1-5; D unclear. CDR1 and CDR2 from the germline V gene are SNHLY and FYNNEI. V was trimmed by 0 bases and J by 1 base, leaving 10 bases between them. CDR3 length: 16 amino acids. The CDR3 sequence: CASSEALRTSNQPQHF. DNA of the CDR3: TGTGCCAGCAGTGAAGCGCTTCGAACAAGCAATCAGCCCCAGCATTTT.

The chain is built from TRBV27 and TRBJ2-1; the D gene is possibly TRBD2 (5 bases). The germline CDR1 and CDR2 sequences are MNHEY and SMNVEV (reference sequence). This CDR3 has 14 amino acids. Trimming cost V 4 bases and J 4 bases, with 11 bases left between them. The CDR3 nucleotides are TGTGCCAGCAGTTCCTCGGGGTTGTACAATGAGCAGTTCTTC. It specifies CASSSSGLYNEQFF.

The chain couples TRBV12-3 or TRBV12-4 to TRBJ2-1; no clear D. Trimming pared 8 bases from V and 7 bases from J, leaving 15 bases between. The CDR3 spans 13 residues. The CDR3 nucleotides read TGTGCCAGCTTGGCTAGAGAGGAGAATGAGCAGTTCTTC. This translates into CASLAREENEQFF.

The CDR3 reads CASSIPRTANTEAFF. DNA for the CDR3: TGTGCCAGTAGTATCCCCCGGACAGCGAACACTGAAGCTTTCTTT. The chain couples TRBV19 to TRBJ1-1, with D perhaps matching TRBD1 (6 bases). The germline CDR1 and CDR2 sequences are LNHDA and SQIVND (reference sequence). V was shortened by 3 bases and J by 1 base, with 12 bases between the two germline ends. CDR3 length: 15 amino acids.

The chain has TRBV15 and TRBJ1-5, with a tentative D call TRBD1 (5 bases). Germline CDR1 and CDR2: LNHNV and YYDKDF (reference sequence). The CDR3 has 16 amino acids. V was cut by 4 bases and J by 0 bases, with 13 bases left in between. CDR3 sequence: CATSTGHLYSNQPQHF. The CDR3 coding sequence is TGTGCCACCAGCACTGGACATCTGTATAGCAATCAGCCCCAGCATTTT. Full variable domain (remainder filled in from reference TRBV15 and TRBJ1-5): DAMVIQNPRYQVTQFGKPVTLSCSQTLNHNVMYWYQQKSSQAPKLLFHYYDKDFNNEADTPDNFQSRRPNTSFCFLDIRSPGLGDTAMYLCATSTGHLYSNQPQHFGDGTRLSIL.

The chain recombines TRBV13 with TRBJ2-5; tentative D call: TRBD2 (6 bases). Germline CDR1 reads PRHDT; CDR2 reads FYEKMQ (reference sequence). This CDR3 contains 19 residues. V was cut by 5 bases and J by 7 bases, with 32 bases left in between. CDR3 residues: CASSTLNGFRDSYLGTQYF. The CDR3 DNA follows: TGTGCCAGCAGCACCCTAAACGGGTTCCGGGACTCCTACCTTGGGACCCAGTACTTC.

The chain couples TRBV6-6 to TRBJ2-5; TRBD2 matches 13 bases. The CDR3 is 18 residues long. V lost 6 bases to trimming and J lost 1 base; unmatched junction nucleotides: 11. Looked up from germline, CDR1 is MNHNY and CDR2 is SVGAGI (reference sequence). DNA of the CDR3: TGTGCCAGCAGACGACCGGGACTAGCGGGACGAACCCAAGAGACCCAGTACTTC. Translated: CASRRPGLAGRTQETQYF.

V is TRBV5-1 and J is TRBJ2-5; D gene ambiguous. The CDR3 runs 12 residues. Per germline, CDR1 SGHRS and CDR2 YFSETQ. V shed 4 bases and J shed 5 bases, with 9 bases lying between them. The chain's CDR3 is CASSVARETQYF. CDR3 sequence (DNA): TGCGCCAGCAGCGTAGCTAGGGAGACCCAGTACTTC.

The J gene is TRBJ1-1, the V gene TRBV11-2; possibly TRBD1 for D (6 bases). Germline V gene data show CDR1 as SGHAT and CDR2 as FQNNGV. This CDR3 has 14 residues. The V and J ends lost 2 bases and 6 bases respectively, with 13 bases between them. The DNA for the CDR3 is TGTGCCAGCAGCTTATTCGGGGGGCAGGCTGAAGCTTTCTTT. Protein product: CASSLFGGQAEAFF.

The chain carries TRBV7-2 and TRBJ2-1; D might be TRBD2 (6 bases). CDR3 length equals 15 residues. Germline V gives CDR1 SGHTA, CDR2 FQGNSA. The V end lost 2 bases, the J end lost 4 bases, and 12 bases lay between the germline ends. CDR3 in DNA: TGTGCCAGCAGCTTAAGGACTACAGCATACAATGAGCAGTTCTTC. As protein: CASSLRTTAYNEQFF.

The chain has TRBV4-3 and TRBJ2-1, with TRBD2 matching over 8 bases. V dropped 3 bases and J dropped 8; count of bases not matched to a gene: 9. The CDR3 has 15 residues. Per the germline V gene, CDR1 is LGHNA and CDR2 is YSLEER. CDR3 nucleotide sequence: TGCGCCAGCAGCCACCAACTAGCGGCGATTGATGAGCAGTTCTTC. Amino acid sequence: CASSHQLAAIDEQFF.

The chain couples TRBV3-1 (or the pseudogene TRBV3-2) to TRBJ1-1; weak D call: TRBD1 (5 bases). Trimming left V 0 bases short and J 11 bases short, with 13 bases between. Germline values: CDR1 LGHDT, CDR2 YNNKEL (reference sequence). The CDR3 runs to 13 residues. Here the CDR3 DNA reads TGTGCCAGCAGCCAAGATTGGGGGGACCGGGCTTTCTTT. It encodes CASSQDWGDRAFF.